This is a list of T cell receptor beta chains from one sample in a study of blood T cell repertoires in COVID-19. Clones were read by immunoSEQ multiplex PCR, and TCRdb kept only the in-frame ones, dropping some. Found here are about 60,000 clones, just under 90% of them singletons; the top ten hold about 9%. The sample taken for sequencing was peripheral blood. The receptors were gathered from a human donor with active COVID-19. The donor label of this sample is uncertain. Each CDR3 is given with its conserved first and last residue. The D gene is left open where the match is weak. For some rows the clone size is stated as once, few or many, or as a class when expanded; others skip it.

TGTGCCAGCAGCAACCAGGACAGGGGGAAACCGAGGTCACCCCTCCACTTT CASSNQDRGKPRSPLHF TRBV21-1 . . TRBJ1-6
TGTGCCATCAGTGAGTCGTTAACAGGGAACACTGAAGCTTTCTTT CAISESLTGNTEAFF TRBV10-3 . . TRBJ1-1
TGTGCCAGGACCGGGGACAGGGACGAGCAGTACTTC CARTGDRDEQYF TRBV2 TRBD1 . TRBJ2-7
TGTGCCACCAGCAGAGACGGCGGGGCTGGGTACTTC CATSRDGGAGYF TRBV15 . . TRBJ2-5
TGCGCCAGCAGTGAGTCGGGACAGGGGCTCCAGCCCCAGCATTTT CASSESGQGLQPQHF TRBV10-1 TRBD1 few TRBJ1-5
TGCGCCAGCTCCGGGGGGGGGATTTCACCCCTCCACTTT CASSGGGISPLHF TRBV5-1 . . TRBJ1-6
TGCGCCAGCAGCTTGTCTACCGGACAGCAAGAGACCCAGTACTTC CASSLSTGQQETQYF TRBV5-1 . . TRBJ2-5
TGTGCCACCAGTGACCCGGGACAGGGGCCTACCGGGGAGCTGTTTTTT CATSDPGQGPTGELFF TRBV24-1 TRBD1 once TRBJ2-2
TGTGCCAGCAGCTCTGCTGGGGGCGATGAGCAGTTCTTC CASSSAGGDEQFF TRBV7-3 . . TRBJ2-1
TGTGCCAGCAGCTTAGGAAACAGGGGGAGCTCCTATAATTCACCCCTCCACTTT CASSLGNRGSSYNSPLHF TRBV11-2 TRBD1 . TRBJ1-6
TGTGCCAGCAGTTTAGACAGGGCCGGCTACACCTTC CASSLDRAGYTF TRBV28 TRBD1 few TRBJ1-2
TGTGCCAGTGCTAGGGGGCAGGGGTTATACGAGCAGTACTTC CASARGQGLYEQYF TRBV2 TRBD1 . TRBJ2-7
TGTGCCAGCAGTGATGTTGGACAGGCTAACTATGGCTACACCTTC CASSDVGQANYGYTF TRBV6-2/TRBV6-3 TRBD1 . TRBJ1-2
TGTGCCACCAGTGATTTTAGAGGGGGACAAGAGACCCAGTACTTC CATSDFRGGQETQYF TRBV24-1 . . TRBJ2-5
TGTGCCAGCAGTTTGAGTCTGGGGCTGATCTCCTACGAGCAGTACTTC CASSLSLGLISYEQYF TRBV27 . . TRBJ2-7